The 16 T cell receptor beta chains reported below all come from one sample, sequenced in a study of blood T cell repertoires in COVID-19 (TCRdb year 2020). The receptor library was made with the immunoSEQ multiplex PCR assay. Held by TCRdb, this immuneACCESS table contains in-frame sequences only and omits some clones. Under half of the omission traces to an unresolved V gene where checked; the cause of the rest is unknown. The sample table shows a few hundred thousand clones, and around 90% are seen once. Roughly 0.76% of the sample comes from the top ten. Sequencing used peripheral blood. The receptors shown here come from a man aged 18 to 29 with COVID-19, enrolled during active disease.

J is TRBJ2-7 and V is TRBV18, with a possible D match to TRBD1 (6 bases). CDR1 and CDR2 from the germline V gene are KGHSH and LQKENI. V lost 3 bases and J lost 3, with 12 bases in between. The CDR3 spans 14 residues. The CDR3 DNA is TGTGCCAGCTCACCCAGCCCAGGGGACTACGAGCAGTACTTC. It translates to CASSPSPGDYEQYF.

This chain uses TRBV7-6 with TRBJ1-1; the D is unclear. The CDR3 has 18 amino acids. V gave up 1 base and J gave up 0 bases, with 18 bases separating them. Germline assignment: CDR1 SGHVS and CDR2 FNYEAQ. CDR3 amino acids: CASSLVIWSSAVNTEAFF. CDR3 nucleotide sequence: TGTGCCAGCAGCTTAGTTATTTGGTCCTCGGCGGTGAACACTGAAGCTTTCTTT.

This clone was counted many times. This chain joins TRBV27 and TRBJ2-1; D possibly corresponds to TRBD1 (5 bases). V lost 8 bases to trimming and J lost 13 bases, with 21 bases between them. This CDR3 has 13 amino acids. CDR1 and CDR2 (germline): MNHEY, SMNVEV (reference sequence). The CDR3 DNA follows: TGTGCCAGCGCCGCCGGACAAAGAGGTATCCAGTTCTTC. Its translation is CASAAGQRGIQFF.

This clone was detected only a few times. The rearrangement joins TRBV7-6 to TRBJ1-6, with a possible D match to TRBD1 (5 bases). Germline-derived CDR1 and CDR2 are SGHVS and FNYEAQ. The CDR3 has 15 amino acids. V was trimmed by 5 bases and J by 4 bases, leaving 12 bases between them. The CDR3 region is CASSPQQDYNSPLHF. Written as DNA, the CDR3 is TGTGCCAGCAGCCCTCAACAGGATTATAATTCACCCCTCCACTTT.

The rearrangement uses TRBV20-1 and TRBJ2-2; D unclear. Per the germline V gene, CDR1 is DFQATT and CDR2 is SNEGSKA (reference sequence). The CDR3 length is 11 residues. The V end was cut by 6 bases, the J end by 6 bases, with 8 bases between. The CDR3 region has the DNA TGCAGTGCGAGTTTAGCCGGGGAGCTGTTTTTT. Translated: CSASLAGELFF.

This chain uses TRBV3-1 (or the pseudogene TRBV3-2) with TRBJ1-2, with 7 bases matching TRBD1. The CDR3 has 13 amino acids. Per germline, CDR1 LGHDT and CDR2 YNNKEL (reference sequence). V was pared by 1 base and J by 6 bases, with 2 bases of the junction left unmatched. The CDR3 nucleotides are TGTGCCAGCAGCCAAGTGACAGGGAATGGCTACACCTTC. It specifies CASSQVTGNGYTF.

The V gene is TRBV12-3 or TRBV12-4, the J gene TRBJ2-2; no definite D call. V lost 3 bases and J 4 bases, leaving 6 bases between the germline ends. The CDR3 has 13 residues. This CDR3 reads CASSFLITGELFF. Here the CDR3 DNA reads TGTGCCAGCAGTTTCTTAATCACCGGGGAGCTGTTTTTT.

This clone was found a few times. Other DNA sequences in the sample encode the same CDR3. V usage is TRBV5-4 and J usage is TRBJ1-2; possibly TRBD1 for D (6 bases). CDR3 size: 12 residues. Trimming left V 3 bases short and J 4 bases short, with 7 bases between. CDR1 is SGHNT and CDR2 is YYREEE in the germline V gene (reference sequence). The CDR3 reads CASSSDSYGYTF. In DNA, the CDR3 is TGTGCCAGCAGCTCGGACAGCTATGGCTACACCTTC.

The CDR3 DNA reads TGTGCCAGCAGTTTTGCTAGGTCGGCCCCGAACACTGAAGCTTTCTTT. Protein sequence: CASSFARSAPNTEAFF. The chain links TRBV5-4 to TRBJ1-1, with D uncertain. CDR3 length: 16 amino acids. Trimming stripped 5 bases from V and 1 base from J, with 18 bases between. Germline V gene sequence: CDR1 SGHNT, CDR2 YYREEE (reference sequence). Variable domain in full (rest from reference TRBV5-4 and TRBJ1-1): ETGVTQSPTHLIKTRGQQVTLRCSSQSGHNTVSWYQQALGQGPQFIFQYYREEENGRGNFPPRFSGLQFPNYSSELNVNALELDDSALYLCASSFARSAPNTEAFFGQGTRLTVV.

The V and J genes are TRBV25-1 and TRBJ2-2; 9 bases agree with TRBD1. Trimming cost V 5 bases and J 5 bases; bases outside gene matches: 3. The germline V gene has CDR1 MGHDK and CDR2 SYGVNS. CDR3 length: 14 residues. CDR3 in DNA: TGTGCCAGCAGTCCCGGGACAGGGACCGGGGAGCTGTTTTTT. It translates to CASSPGTGTGELFF.

The V and J genes are TRBV3-1 (or the pseudogene TRBV3-2) and TRBJ1-5; D not resolved. This CDR3 has 15 amino acids. Germline V CDR1 and CDR2: LGHDT, YNNKEL (reference sequence). V lost 1 base, J lost 1 base, and 8 bases lay in between. The CDR3 loop reads CASSQGSGSNQPQHF. For the CDR3, the DNA is TGTGCCAGCAGCCAAGGATCAGGCAGCAATCAGCCCCAGCATTTT.

The chain recombines TRBV7-9 with TRBJ2-1; 8 bases line up with TRBD2. The CDR3 is made up of 15 amino acids. After removal of 6 bases from V and 4 bases from J, the junction contained 8 bases not matched to a gene. Germline V gives CDR1 SEHNR, CDR2 FQNEAQ (reference sequence). The CDR3 DNA reads as TGTGCCAGCAGTAATACGGGGGGGCCGTACAATGAGCAGTTCTTC. This codes for CASSNTGGPYNEQFF.

This chain joins TRBV7-9 and TRBJ1-1, with D hard to call. Germline assignment: CDR1 SEHNR and CDR2 FQNEAQ (reference sequence). The CDR3 has 13 residues. V gave up 3 bases and J gave up 1 base, with 6 bases separating them. CDR3 nucleotide sequence: TGTGCCAGCAGCTTTGGGCCGAACACTGAAGCTTTCTTT. As protein: CASSFGPNTEAFF.

The chain carries TRBV27 and TRBJ1-6, with 8 bases aligning to TRBD1. Germline V gene lookup returns CDR1 MNHEY and CDR2 SMNVEV (reference sequence). The CDR3 is made up of 13 amino acids. After removal of 9 bases from V and 12 bases from J, the junction contained 10 bases not matched to a gene. Here the CDR3 reads CASAGQGFLPLHF. CDR3 nucleotide sequence: TGTGCCAGTGCTGGACAGGGTTTTTTACCCCTCCACTTT.

The chain joins TRBV6-6 to TRBJ1-1, with 7 bases lining up with TRBD1. The CDR3 is 18 residues long. The V gene end was trimmed by 5 bases and the J gene end by 0 bases; junction bases not matched to a gene: 15. Germline assignment: CDR1 MNHNY and CDR2 SVGAGI (reference sequence). The CDR3 bases are TGTGCCAGCAGTCCCTACCGACAGGGTCGAGGCCTGAACACTGAAGCTTTCTTT. Translating gives CASSPYRQGRGLNTEAFF.

In its sample, this clone was seen many times. The chain combines TRBV29-1 with TRBJ2-7, with D uncertain. The V end was cut by 4 bases, the J end by 5 bases, with 15 bases between. The germline V gene has CDR1 SQVTM and CDR2 ANQGSEA. The CDR3 loop spans 13 amino acids. The CDR3: CSVVVTGPDEQYF. CDR3 in DNA: TGCAGCGTTGTAGTAACTGGTCCCGACGAGCAGTACTTC.